The next 27 T cell receptor beta chains were all read from a single sample in a study of T cells in localized non-small cell lung cancer. This table comes from immunoSEQ multiplex PCR, and its TCRdb copy is limited to in-frame clones, with some not included. The sample has 65,000 to 90,000 clones, roughly 75% seen once; the top ten hold roughly a fifth. Sequenced material: PBMCs, taken before any cancer treatment. The source of these receptors is a man aged 35 to 70 with stage II squamous cell lung carcinoma.

The chain couples TRBV28 to TRBJ1-1; no clear D. Germline CDR1 and CDR2: MDHEN and SYDVKM. Trimming removed 7 bases from V and 6 bases from J, with 18 bases in between. The CDR3 has 14 residues. The CDR3: CASTPGNRLAEAFF. The CDR3 DNA reads TGTGCCAGCACTCCCGGGAACCGCTTGGCTGAAGCTTTCTTT.

The rearrangement joins TRBV18 to TRBJ1-3; TRBD1 is a possible D gene (6 bases). The CDR3 sequence is 16 residues long. Germline CDR1 is KGHSH and CDR2 is LQKENI. V was trimmed by 4 bases and J by 8 bases, leaving 21 bases between them. The CDR3 is CASSLPGTFAGHTIYF. CDR3 bases: TGTGCCAGCTCACTCCCCGGGACATTTGCCGGCCACACCATATATTTT.

This rearrangement joins TRBV4-1 to TRBJ2-4; TRBD2 matches at 12 bases. V gave up 1 base and J gave up 4 bases; unmatched junction bases: 2. Germline V gene lookup returns CDR1 MGHRA and CDR2 YSYEKL. This CDR3 has 16 amino acids. DNA for the CDR3: TGCGCCAGCAGCCAAGGACTAGCGGGAGTTAAAAACATTCAGTACTTC. This gives the protein CASSQGLAGVKNIQYF.

The rearrangement links TRBV28 to TRBJ1-5; D unclear. The V end was cut by 3 bases, the J end by 5 bases, with 8 bases between. The CDR3 length is 13 residues. Germline CDR1 is MDHEN and CDR2 is SYDVKM. CDR3 in amino acids: CASSFEAYQPQHF. The CDR3 DNA is TGTGCCAGCAGTTTCGAGGCGTATCAGCCCCAGCATTTT.

V is TRBV5-4 and J is TRBJ2-7; 9 bases map to TRBD1. The ends lost 2 bases at V and 3 bases at J; junction bases unmatched: 3. Germline values: CDR1 SGHNT, CDR2 YYREEE (reference sequence). CDR3 length: 14 residues. The DNA of the CDR3 is TGTGCCAGCAGCTTCCGGGACAGGGACTACGAGCAGTACTTC. Translation: CASSFRDRDYEQYF.

The V gene is TRBV11-2, the J gene TRBJ2-3; the match to TRBD2 covers 9 bases. CDR1 and CDR2 from the germline V gene are SGHAT and FQNNGV. With V trimmed by 5 bases and J by 6 bases, 6 bases remained unmatched. The CDR3 is 14 amino acids. The CDR3 DNA sequence: TGTGCCAGCAGCACGGGGACTAGCATTGATACGCAGTATTTT. Translation: CASSTGTSIDTQYF.

This chain links TRBV5-1 with TRBJ1-2, with no clear D. This CDR3 is built from 15 residues. CDR1 is SGHRS and CDR2 is YFSETQ in the germline V gene. V was pared by 0 bases and J by 0 bases, with 9 bases between. CDR3 residues: CASSLEAGANYGYTF. In DNA, the CDR3 is TGCGCCAGCAGCTTGGAGGCAGGAGCTAACTATGGCTACACCTTC.

This chain links TRBV29-1 with TRBJ2-7; the match to TRBD1 covers 9 bases. V lost 7 bases and J lost 0; bases outside the gene matches: 7. The germline gives CDR1 SQVTM, CDR2 ANQGSEA. There are 14 residues in the CDR3. The CDR3 spells CSASGQGSSYEQYF. The DNA for the CDR3 is TGCAGCGCCTCGGGACAGGGAAGCTCCTACGAGCAGTACTTC.

This clone is a singleton in its sample. The chain combines TRBV5-6 with TRBJ2-7, with a tentative D call TRBD1 (6 bases). Germline CDR1 and CDR2: SGHDT and YYEEEE. The CDR3 loop spans 13 amino acids. Deletions cut 3 bases from V and 3 bases from J, with 10 bases between. CDR3 bases: TGTGCCAGCAGCTCGACAGGTAACTACGAGCAGTACTTC. This translates into CASSSTGNYEQYF.

The chain has TRBV30 and TRBJ1-5; maybe TRBD1 (5 bases). V lost 2 bases and J lost 9, with 11 bases in between. This CDR3 contains 12 residues. In germline, CDR1 is GTSNPN, CDR2 SVGIG (reference sequence). CDR3 in DNA: TGTGCCTGGAGTCTAGGGGTTGGGCCCCAGCATTTT. Translated, it gives CAWSLGVGPQHF. The full variable domain, in which reference TRBV30 and TRBJ1-5 provide the parts outside the CDR3, is SQTIHQWPATLVQPVGSPLSLECTVEGTSNPNLYWYRQAAGRGLQLLFYSVGIGQISSEVPQNLSASRPQDRQFILSSKKLLLSDSGFYLCAWSLGVGPQHFGDGTRLSIL.

The chain joins TRBV19 to TRBJ2-7; 9 nucleotides match TRBD2. The CDR3 length is 15 residues. Germline CDR1 is LNHDA and CDR2 is SQIVND (reference sequence). The J segment lost 6 bases and the V segment lost 5 bases, leaving 11 bases of the junction unmatched. CDR3 nucleotides: TGTGCCAGTAGTGTCGGGGCGGGACTAGCTTCCGAGCAGTACTTC. This sequence encodes CASSVGAGLASEQYF.

This chain joins TRBV5-4 and TRBJ1-1, with D perhaps TRBD1 (6 bases). V was trimmed by 3 bases and J by 1 base, leaving 13 bases between them. Germline V lookup: CDR1 SGHNT, CDR2 YYREEE (reference sequence). CDR3 length equals 15 residues. CDR3 residues: CASSSRQEKNTEAFF. CDR3 DNA: TGTGCCAGCAGCTCCCGACAGGAAAAGAACACTGAAGCTTTCTTT.

The V and J genes are TRBV6-5 and TRBJ2-7; 13 positions agree with TRBD2. V lost 10 bases to trimming and J lost 3 bases; unmatched junction nucleotides: 9. The CDR3 runs 15 residues. Germline CDR1 and CDR2: MNHEY and SVGAGI. The CDR3 DNA is TGTGCCATCAGCGGACTAGCGGGAGCCGACTACGAGCAGTACTTC. Amino acid sequence: CAISGLAGADYEQYF.

This chain uses TRBV6-1 with TRBJ1-5; D perhaps matches TRBD1 (6 bases). This CDR3 has 14 residues. V lost 5 bases and J lost 2, with 10 bases in between. The germline gives CDR1 MNHNS, CDR2 SASEGT. The CDR3 sequence: CASSRSGGNQPQHF. In nucleotides, the CDR3 is TGTGCCAGCAGTAGATCAGGGGGCAATCAGCCCCAGCATTTT.

This clone was seen a few times. The chain employs TRBV25-1 and TRBJ1-5, with D possibly matching TRBD1 (5 bases). This CDR3 is 15 amino acids long. CDR1 MGHDK and CDR2 SYGVNS come from the germline V gene. V dropped 5 bases and J dropped 3 bases, with 14 bases sitting between them. CDR3 region: CASSPQGSFNQPQHF. The DNA for the CDR3 is TGTGCCAGCAGTCCCCAGGGATCGTTCAATCAGCCCCAGCATTTT.

The chain has TRBV28 and TRBJ1-1, with 8 nucleotides matching TRBD1. The CDR3 runs to 16 residues. J lost 2 bases, V lost 5 bases, and 10 bases had no gene match. CDR1 is MDHEN and CDR2 is SYDVKM in the germline V gene. The CDR3 DNA is TGTGCCAGCAGTCCTTCTCTCGGACAGGGAAACACTGAAGCTTTCTTT. Translating it yields CASSPSLGQGNTEAFF.

The sample holds a few counts of this clone. J is TRBJ1-2 and V is TRBV28; D possibly corresponds to TRBD1 (5 bases). This CDR3 spans 14 amino acids. The germline V gene has CDR1 MDHEN and CDR2 SYDVKM. V shed 6 bases and J shed 5 bases, with 16 bases lying between them. DNA for the CDR3: TGTGCCAGCAGGAACTTCTTGGGGGGATATGGCTACACCTTC. Protein: CASRNFLGGYGYTF.

Written as DNA, the CDR3 is TGTGCCAGCAGCTTCGGTCCGGGACAGGGGACAGATACGCAGTATTTT. It translates to CASSFGPGQGTDTQYF. The chain links TRBV7-3 to TRBJ2-3; 10 bases align to TRBD1. The germline V gene encodes CDR1 SGHTA and CDR2 FQGTGA. J gave up 3 bases and V 3 bases, and 6 bases lay outside the gene matches. The CDR3 consists of 16 residues.

This chain uses TRBV28 with TRBJ2-7; tentative D call: TRBD1 (6 bases). Trimming took off 5 bases at V and 2 bases at J, with 13 bases between the two ends. The CDR3 extends over 14 amino acids. Per the germline V gene, CDR1 is MDHEN and CDR2 is SYDVKM. The CDR3 nucleotides are TGTGCCAGCAGTAACAGGGAATGGACCTACGAGCAGTACTTC. It yields the protein CASSNREWTYEQYF. The full variable domain, with the rest looked up from reference TRBV28 and TRBJ2-7, is DVKVTQSSRYLVKRTGEKVFLECVQDMDHENMFWYRQDPGLGLRLIYFSYDVKMKEKGDIPEGYSVSREKKERFSLILESASTNQTSMYLCASSNREWTYEQYFGPGTRLTVT.

The V and J genes are TRBV2 and TRBJ1-5; D is ambiguous. CDR1 and CDR2 from the germline V gene are SNHLY and FYNNEI. This CDR3 spans 15 amino acids. Trimming removed 6 bases at V and 1 base at J, with 13 bases between. Here the CDR3 reads CASSALVGSNQPQHF. The CDR3 bases are TGTGCCAGCAGCGCCCTTGTCGGCAGCAATCAGCCCCAGCATTTT.

The V and J genes are TRBV5-1 and TRBJ2-1; a weak D match, TRBD2 (5 bases). This CDR3 is 12 amino acids long. Trimming shortened V by 3 bases and J by 7 bases, and 8 bases separated the two germline ends. In germline, CDR1 is SGHRS, CDR2 YFSETQ. The CDR3 region is CASSWTGNEQFF. The CDR3 bases are TGCGCCAGCAGCTGGACGGGGAATGAGCAGTTCTTC.

J is TRBJ2-3 and V is TRBV7-2; the D gene is possibly TRBD2 (6 bases). CDR3 size: 16 residues. Germline V CDR1 and CDR2: SGHTA, FQGNSA. The germline V and J ends were trimmed by 5 bases and 4 bases, with 19 bases remaining between them. In nucleotides, the CDR3 is TGTGCCAGCAGCCCGGGACTGGAGGGCGGCGCAGATACGCAGTATTTT. Amino acid sequence: CASSPGLEGGADTQYF.

This sequence joins TRBV5-6 and TRBJ2-2, with 9 bases that match TRBD1. Unmatched junction bases numbered 3, after V lost 6 bases and J lost 0 bases. Germline V gene lookup returns CDR1 SGHDT and CDR2 YYEEEE. This CDR3 spans 15 amino acids. For the CDR3, the DNA is TGTGCCAGCACCAGACAGGGGGCGAACACCGGGGAGCTGTTTTTT. It yields the protein CASTRQGANTGELFF.

CDR3 sequence reads: CASSTRIRGRETQYF. In DNA, the CDR3 is TGTGCCAGCAGCACCCGCATCAGGGGACGAGAGACCCAGTACTTC. V gene TRBV11-3 combines with J gene TRBJ2-5, with D possibly TRBD1 on 6 matching bases. The length of the CDR3 is 15 residues. V was cut by 5 bases and J by 4 bases, with 17 bases left in between. Germline V gene sequence: CDR1 SGHNT, CDR2 YENEEA. Drawing the rest from reference TRBV11-3 and TRBJ2-5, the complete variable domain is EAGVVQSPRYKIIEKKQPVAFWCNPISGHNTLYWYLQNLGQGPELLIRYENEEAVDDSQLPKDRFSAERLKGVDSTLKIQPAELGDSAVYLCASSTRIRGRETQYFGPGTRLLVL.

The chain has TRBV4-3 and TRBJ2-2; 9 bases are a match to TRBD1. Per the germline V gene, CDR1 is LGHNA and CDR2 is YSLEER. V was clipped by 4 bases and J by 4 bases; unmatched bases: 4. The CDR3 runs 15 residues. This chain's CDR3 is CASSRDRAGTGELFF. Here the CDR3 DNA reads TGCGCCAGCAGCCGGGACAGGGCGGGCACCGGGGAGCTGTTTTTT.

The chain uses TRBV5-1 and TRBJ2-1, with TRBD1 matching over 8 bases. Germline V gene lookup returns CDR1 SGHRS and CDR2 YFSETQ. The CDR3 is made up of 17 amino acids. Trimming cost V 4 bases and J 7 bases; bases outside gene matches: 16. The CDR3 loop reads CASSLTSVSGGGNEQFF. CDR3 sequence (DNA): TGCGCCAGCAGCCTGACTTCGGTATCAGGGGGCGGGAATGAGCAGTTCTTC. Combining the CDR3 with reference TRBV5-1 and TRBJ2-1 gives the whole variable domain KAGVTQTPRYLIKTRGQQVTLSCSPISGHRSVSWYQQTPGQGLQFLFEYFSETQRNKGNFPGRFSGRQFSNSRSEMNVSTLELGDSALYLCASSLTSVSGGGNEQFFGPGTRLTVL.

V usage is TRBV6-5 and J usage is TRBJ2-7; the match to TRBD2 covers 8 bases. V trimming: 0 bases; J trimming: 3 bases; junction bases outside the gene matches: 4. This CDR3 has 15 residues. Germline CDR1 MNHEY, CDR2 SVGAGI. CDR3 sequence (DNA): TGTGCCAGCAGTTACTCCCCGGGAGGGATCTACGAGCAGTACTTC. This sequence encodes CASSYSPGGIYEQYF.